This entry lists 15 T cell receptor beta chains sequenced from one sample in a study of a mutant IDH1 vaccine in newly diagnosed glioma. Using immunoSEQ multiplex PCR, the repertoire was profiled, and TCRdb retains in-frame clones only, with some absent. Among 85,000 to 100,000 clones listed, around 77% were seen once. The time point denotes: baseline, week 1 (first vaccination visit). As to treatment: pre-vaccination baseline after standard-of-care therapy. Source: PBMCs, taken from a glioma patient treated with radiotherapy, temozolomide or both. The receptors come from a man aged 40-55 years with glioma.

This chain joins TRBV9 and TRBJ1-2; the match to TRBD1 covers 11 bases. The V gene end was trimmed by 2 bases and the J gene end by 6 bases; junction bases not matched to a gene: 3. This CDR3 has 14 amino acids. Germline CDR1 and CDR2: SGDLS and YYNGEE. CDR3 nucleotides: TGTGCCAGCAGCGTCGGGACAGGGGGGAATGGCTACACCTTC. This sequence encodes CASSVGTGGNGYTF. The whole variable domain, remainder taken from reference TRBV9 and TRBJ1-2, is DSGVTQTPKHLITATGQRVTLRCSPRSGDLSVYWYQQSLDQGLQFLIQYYNGEERAKGNILERFSAQQFPDLHSELNLSSLELGDSALYFCASSVGTGGNGYTFGSGTRLTVV.

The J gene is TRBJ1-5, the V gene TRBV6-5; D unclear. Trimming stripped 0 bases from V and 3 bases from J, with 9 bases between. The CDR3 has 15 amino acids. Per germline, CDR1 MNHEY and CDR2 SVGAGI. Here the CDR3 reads CASSYSVDPNQPQHF. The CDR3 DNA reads TGTGCCAGCAGTTACTCAGTGGACCCCAATCAGCCCCAGCATTTT.

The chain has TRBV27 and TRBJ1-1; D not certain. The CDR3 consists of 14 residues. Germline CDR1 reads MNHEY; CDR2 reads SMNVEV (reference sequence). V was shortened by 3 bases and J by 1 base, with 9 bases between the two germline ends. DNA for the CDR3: TGTGCCAGCAGTTTCGGGGTGAGGAACACTGAAGCTTTCTTT. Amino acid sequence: CASSFGVRNTEAFF.

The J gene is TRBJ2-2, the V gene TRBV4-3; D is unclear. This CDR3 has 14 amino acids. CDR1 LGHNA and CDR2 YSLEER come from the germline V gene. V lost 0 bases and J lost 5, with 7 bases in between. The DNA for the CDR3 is TGCGCCAGCAGCCAAGATGGAGAAACCGGGGAGCTGTTTTTT. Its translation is CASSQDGETGELFF.

In DNA form, the CDR3 reads TGCAGCGTCGGGAGGGGGGGCTCTGGAAACACCATATATTTT. The encoded protein is CSVGRGGSGNTIYF. The chain is built from TRBV29-1 and TRBJ1-3, with D possibly being TRBD1 (6 bases). Trimming left V 6 bases short and J 0 bases short, with 12 bases between. Germline V CDR1 and CDR2: SQVTM, ANQGSEA. The CDR3 covers 14 residues.

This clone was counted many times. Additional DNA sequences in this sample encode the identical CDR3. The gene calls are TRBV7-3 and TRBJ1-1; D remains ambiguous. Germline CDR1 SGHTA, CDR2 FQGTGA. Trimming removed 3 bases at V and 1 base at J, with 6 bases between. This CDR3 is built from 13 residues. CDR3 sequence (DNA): TGTGCCAGCAGCTTTCAGGAGAACACTGAAGCTTTCTTT. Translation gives CASSFQENTEAFF. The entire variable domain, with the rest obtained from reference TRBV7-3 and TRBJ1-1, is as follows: GAGVSQTPSNKVTEKGKYVELRCDPISGHTALYWYRQSLGQGPEFLIYFQGTGAADDSGLPNDRFFAVRPEGSVSTLKIQRTERGDSAVYLCASSFQENTEAFFGQGTRLTVV.

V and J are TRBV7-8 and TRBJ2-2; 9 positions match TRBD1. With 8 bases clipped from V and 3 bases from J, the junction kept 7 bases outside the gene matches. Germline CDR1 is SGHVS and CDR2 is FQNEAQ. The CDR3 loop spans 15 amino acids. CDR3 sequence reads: CASSPRDRDTGELFF. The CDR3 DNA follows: TGTGCCAGCTCACCCAGGGACAGGGACACCGGGGAGCTGTTTTTT. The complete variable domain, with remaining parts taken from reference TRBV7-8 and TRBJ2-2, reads GAGVSQSPRYKVAKRGQDVALRCDPISGHVSLFWYQQALGQGPEFLTYFQNEAQLDKSGLPSDRFFAERPEGSVSTLKIQRTQQEDSAVYLCASSPRDRDTGELFFGEGSRLTVL.

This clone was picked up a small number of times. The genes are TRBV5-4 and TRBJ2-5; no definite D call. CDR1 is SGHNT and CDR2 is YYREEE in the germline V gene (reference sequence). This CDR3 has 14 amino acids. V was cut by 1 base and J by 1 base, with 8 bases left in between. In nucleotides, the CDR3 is TGTGCCAGCAGCTTGACAGCCCGCCAAGAGACCCAGTACTTC. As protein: CASSLTARQETQYF.

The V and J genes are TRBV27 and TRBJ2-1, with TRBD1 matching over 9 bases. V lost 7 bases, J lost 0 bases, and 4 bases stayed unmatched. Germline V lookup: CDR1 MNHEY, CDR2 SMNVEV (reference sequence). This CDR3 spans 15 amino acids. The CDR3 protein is CASTGTGSSYNEQFF. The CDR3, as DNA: TGTGCCAGCACCGGGACAGGGAGCTCCTACAATGAGCAGTTCTTC.

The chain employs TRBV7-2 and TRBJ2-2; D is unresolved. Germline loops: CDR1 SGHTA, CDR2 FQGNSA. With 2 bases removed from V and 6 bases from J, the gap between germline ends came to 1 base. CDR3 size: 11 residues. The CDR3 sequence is CASSLSGELFF. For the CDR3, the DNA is TGTGCCAGCAGCTTATCCGGGGAGCTGTTTTTT.

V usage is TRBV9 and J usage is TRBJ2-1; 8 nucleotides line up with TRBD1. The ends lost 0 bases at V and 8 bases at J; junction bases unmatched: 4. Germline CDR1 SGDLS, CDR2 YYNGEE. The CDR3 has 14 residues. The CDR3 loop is CASSVVQGADEQFF. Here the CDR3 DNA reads TGTGCCAGCAGCGTAGTTCAGGGGGCGGATGAGCAGTTCTTC.

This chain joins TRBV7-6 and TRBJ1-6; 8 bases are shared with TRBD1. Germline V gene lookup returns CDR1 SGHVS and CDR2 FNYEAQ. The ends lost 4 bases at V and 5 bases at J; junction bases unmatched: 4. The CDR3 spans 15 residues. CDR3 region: CASSSTGGDNSPLHF. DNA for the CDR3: TGTGCCAGCAGCTCTACAGGGGGGGATAATTCACCCCTCCACTTT.

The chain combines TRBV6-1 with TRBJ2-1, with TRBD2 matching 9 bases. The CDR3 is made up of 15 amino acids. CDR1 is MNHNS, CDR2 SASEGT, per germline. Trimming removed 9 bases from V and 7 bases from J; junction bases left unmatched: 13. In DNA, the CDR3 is TGTGCCAGTAGAGGGGGGGGACTAGCAAAGAATGAGCAGTTCTTC. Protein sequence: CASRGGGLAKNEQFF.

The CDR3 coding sequence is TGTGCCAGCAGCGCCGGACAGGGTCCAGATACGCAGTATTTT. Residues: CASSAGQGPDTQYF. The chain joins TRBV9 to TRBJ2-3, with 8 bases identical to TRBD1. V lost 3 bases, J lost 4 bases, and 4 bases stayed unmatched. The CDR3 is 14 residues long. Germline loops: CDR1 SGDLS, CDR2 YYNGEE. The full variable domain, with the rest looked up from reference TRBV9 and TRBJ2-3, is DSGVTQTPKHLITATGQRVTLRCSPRSGDLSVYWYQQSLDQGLQFLIQYYNGEERAKGNILERFSAQQFPDLHSELNLSSLELGDSALYFCASSAGQGPDTQYFGPGTRLTVL.

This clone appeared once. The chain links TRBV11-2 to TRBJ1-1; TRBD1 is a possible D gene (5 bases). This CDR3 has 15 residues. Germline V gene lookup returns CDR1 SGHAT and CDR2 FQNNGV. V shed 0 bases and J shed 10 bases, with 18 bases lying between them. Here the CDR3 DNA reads TGTGCCAGCAGCTTAGATGGCAGTGGGGCAGCCCGAGCTTTCTTT. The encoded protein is CASSLDGSGAARAFF.